The sequence of this T cell receptor beta chain was determined in a study of cytomegalovirus exposure and HLA in healthy donors. Germline CDR1 and CDR2: SEHNR and FQNEAQ (reference sequence). V shed 8 bases and J 8 bases; nucleotides not matched to a gene: 9. The CDR3 covers 15 residues. PCR was performed using 60 Vbeta and 13 Jbeta primers. Generated by immunoSEQ multiplex PCR, the TCRdb table keeps only in-frame clones and is missing some. The sample includes 200,000 to 250,000 clones, over 80% seen only once; the top ten take 0.71%. The chain uses TRBV7-9 and TRBJ2-1; 13 nucleotides align to TRBD2. This receptor was taken from a boy aged 2 to 9 in good health and CMV-seronegative. Material: PBMCs. The CDR3 region has the DNA TGTGCCAGCGTTCCGGGACTAGCGGGAATTCATGAGCAGTTCTTC. It codes for CASVPGLAGIHEQFF.